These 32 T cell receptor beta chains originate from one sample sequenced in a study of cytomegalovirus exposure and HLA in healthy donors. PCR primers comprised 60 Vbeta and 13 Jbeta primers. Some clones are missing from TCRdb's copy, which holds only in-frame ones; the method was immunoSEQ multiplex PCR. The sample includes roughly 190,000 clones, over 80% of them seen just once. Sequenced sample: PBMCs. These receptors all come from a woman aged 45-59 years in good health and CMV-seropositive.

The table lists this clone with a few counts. The DNA of the CDR3 is TGTGCCAGCAGCCTCCAACTAGCGGGGGAAGAGACCCAGTACTTC. It specifies CASSLQLAGEETQYF. This chain joins TRBV7-2 and TRBJ2-5; TRBD2 agrees at 11 bases. From germline, CDR1 is SGHTA and CDR2 FQGNSA. The CDR3 runs 15 residues. Trimming took 5 bases from V and 3 from J; bases not matched to a gene: 5. The complete variable domain, with remaining parts taken from reference TRBV7-2 and TRBJ2-5, reads GAGVSQSPSNKVTEKGKDVELRCDPISGHTALYWYRQSLGQGLEFLIYFQGNSAPDKSGLPSDRFSAERTGGSVSTLTIQRTQQEDSAVYLCASSLQLAGEETQYFGPGTRLLVL.

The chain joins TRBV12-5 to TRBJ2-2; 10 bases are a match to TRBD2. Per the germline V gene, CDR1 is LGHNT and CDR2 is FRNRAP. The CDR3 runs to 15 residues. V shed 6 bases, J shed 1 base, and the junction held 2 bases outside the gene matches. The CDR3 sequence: CASGQRGGNTGELFF. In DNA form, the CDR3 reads TGTGCTAGTGGGCAGCGGGGGGGGAACACCGGGGAGCTGTTTTTT.

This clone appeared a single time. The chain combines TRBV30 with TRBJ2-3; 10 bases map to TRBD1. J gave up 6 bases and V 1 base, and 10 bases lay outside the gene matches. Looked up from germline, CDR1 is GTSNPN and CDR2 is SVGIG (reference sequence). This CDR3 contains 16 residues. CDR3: CAWSAGTGVFLDTQYF. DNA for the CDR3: TGTGCCTGGAGTGCCGGGACAGGGGTGTTTCTTGATACGCAGTATTTT.

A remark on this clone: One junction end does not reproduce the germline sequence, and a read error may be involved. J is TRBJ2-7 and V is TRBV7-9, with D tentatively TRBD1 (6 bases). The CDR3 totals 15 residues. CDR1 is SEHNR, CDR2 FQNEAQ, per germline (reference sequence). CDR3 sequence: CSSSPGQKFSYEQYF. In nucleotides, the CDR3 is TGTTCCAGCAGCCCCGGACAGAAATTCTCCTACGAGCAGTACTTC.

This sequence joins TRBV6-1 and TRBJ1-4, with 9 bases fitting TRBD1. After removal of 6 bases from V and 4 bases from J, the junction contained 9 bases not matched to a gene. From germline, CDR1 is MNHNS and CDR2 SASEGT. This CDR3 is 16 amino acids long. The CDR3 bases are TGTGCCAGCAGGGAACAGGGGGCGCGGATTAATGAAAAACTGTTTTTT. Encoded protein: CASREQGARINEKLFF.

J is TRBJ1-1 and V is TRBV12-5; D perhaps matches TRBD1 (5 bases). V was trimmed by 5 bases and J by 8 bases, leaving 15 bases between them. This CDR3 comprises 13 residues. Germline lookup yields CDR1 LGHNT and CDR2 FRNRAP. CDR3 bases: TGTGCTAGTGGTCCCCAGGGTTCCTGGGAAGCTTTCTTT. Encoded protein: CASGPQGSWEAFF.

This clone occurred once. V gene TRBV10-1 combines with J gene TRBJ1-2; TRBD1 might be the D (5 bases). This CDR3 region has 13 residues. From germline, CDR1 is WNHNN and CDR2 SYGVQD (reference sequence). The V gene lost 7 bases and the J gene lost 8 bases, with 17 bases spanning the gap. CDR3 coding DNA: TGCGCCAGCATCACTGGCAGGGCTGCCGGCTACACCTTC. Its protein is CASITGRAAGYTF.

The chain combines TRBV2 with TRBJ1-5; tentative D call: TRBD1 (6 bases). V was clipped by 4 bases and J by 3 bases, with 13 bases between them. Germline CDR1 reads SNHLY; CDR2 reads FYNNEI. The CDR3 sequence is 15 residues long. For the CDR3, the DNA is TGTGCCAGCAGTGTTACAGGGCAAGTCAATCAGCCCCAGCATTTT. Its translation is CASSVTGQVNQPQHF. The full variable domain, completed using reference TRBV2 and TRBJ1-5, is EPEVTQTPSHQVTQMGQEVILRCVPISNHLYFYWYRQILGQKVEFLVSFYNNEISEKSEIFDDQFSVERPDGSNFTLKIRSTKLEDSAMYFCASSVTGQVNQPQHFGDGTRLSIL.

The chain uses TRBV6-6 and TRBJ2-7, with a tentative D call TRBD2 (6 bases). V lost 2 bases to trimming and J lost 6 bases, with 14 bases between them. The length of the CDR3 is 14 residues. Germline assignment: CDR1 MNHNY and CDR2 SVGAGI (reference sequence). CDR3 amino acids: CASSYVGGSGEQYF. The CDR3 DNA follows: TGTGCCAGCAGTTACGTCGGGGGTTCGGGCGAGCAGTACTTC.

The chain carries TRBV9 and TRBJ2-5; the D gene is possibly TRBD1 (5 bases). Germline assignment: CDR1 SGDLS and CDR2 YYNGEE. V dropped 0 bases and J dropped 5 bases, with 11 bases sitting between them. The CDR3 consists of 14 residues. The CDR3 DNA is TGTGCCAGCAGCGTAGAGTCAGGGTGGGAGACCCAGTACTTC. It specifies CASSVESGWETQYF.

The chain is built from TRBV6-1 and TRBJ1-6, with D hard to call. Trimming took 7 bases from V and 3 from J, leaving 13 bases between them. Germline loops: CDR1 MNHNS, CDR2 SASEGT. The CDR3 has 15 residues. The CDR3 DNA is TGTGCCAGCATCTTCGGGAGACTCTATAATTCACCCCTCCACTTT. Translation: CASIFGRLYNSPLHF.

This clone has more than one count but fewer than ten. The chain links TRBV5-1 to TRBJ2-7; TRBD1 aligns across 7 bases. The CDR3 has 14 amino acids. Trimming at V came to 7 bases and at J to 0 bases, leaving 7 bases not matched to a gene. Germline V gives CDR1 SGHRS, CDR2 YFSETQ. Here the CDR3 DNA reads TGCGCCAGCCGTCCCGGGACAGCCTCCTACGAGCAGTACTTC. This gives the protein CASRPGTASYEQYF.

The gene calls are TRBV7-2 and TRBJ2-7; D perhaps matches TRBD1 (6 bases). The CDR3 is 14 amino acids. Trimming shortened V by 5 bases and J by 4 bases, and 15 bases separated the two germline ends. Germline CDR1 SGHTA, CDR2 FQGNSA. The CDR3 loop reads CASSGRAGEYEQYF. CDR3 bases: TGTGCCAGCAGCGGACGAGCAGGGGAATACGAGCAGTACTTC.

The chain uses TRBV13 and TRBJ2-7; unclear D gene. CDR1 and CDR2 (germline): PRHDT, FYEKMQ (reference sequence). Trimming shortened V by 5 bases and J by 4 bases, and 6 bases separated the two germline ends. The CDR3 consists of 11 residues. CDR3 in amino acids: CASSRAYEQYF. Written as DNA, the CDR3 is TGTGCCAGCAGCCGAGCTTACGAGCAGTACTTC. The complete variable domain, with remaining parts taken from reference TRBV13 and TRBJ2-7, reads AAGVIQSPRHLIKEKRETATLKCYPIPRHDTVYWYQQGPGQDPQFLISFYEKMQSDKGSIPDRFSAQQFSDYHSELNMSSLELGDSALYFCASSRAYEQYFGPGTRLTVT.

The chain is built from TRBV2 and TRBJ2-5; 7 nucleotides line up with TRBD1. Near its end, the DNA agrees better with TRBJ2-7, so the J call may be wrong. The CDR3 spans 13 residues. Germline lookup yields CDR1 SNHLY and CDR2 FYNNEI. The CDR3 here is CASSSDRDHEQYF. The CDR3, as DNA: TGTGCCAGCAGTTCCGACAGGGACCACGAGCAGTACTTC.

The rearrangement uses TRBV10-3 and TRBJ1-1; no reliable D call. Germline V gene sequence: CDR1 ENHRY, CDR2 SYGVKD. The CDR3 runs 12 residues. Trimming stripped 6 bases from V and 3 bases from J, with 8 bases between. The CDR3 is CAIRKVDTEAFF. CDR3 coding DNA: TGTGCCATCAGAAAAGTAGACACTGAAGCTTTCTTT.

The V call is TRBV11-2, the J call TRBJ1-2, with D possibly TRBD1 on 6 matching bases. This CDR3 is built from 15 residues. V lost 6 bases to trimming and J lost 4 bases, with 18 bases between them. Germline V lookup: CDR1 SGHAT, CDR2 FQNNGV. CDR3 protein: CASRPVGGQGYGYTF. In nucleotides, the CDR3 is TGTGCCAGCAGACCGGTGGGGGGGCAGGGCTATGGCTACACCTTC. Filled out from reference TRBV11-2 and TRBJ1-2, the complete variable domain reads EAGVAQSPRYKIIEKRQSVAFWCNPISGHATLYWYQQILGQGPKLLIQFQNNGVVDDSQLPKDRFSAERLKGVDSTLKIQPAKLEDSAVYLCASRPVGGQGYGYTFGSGTRLTVV.

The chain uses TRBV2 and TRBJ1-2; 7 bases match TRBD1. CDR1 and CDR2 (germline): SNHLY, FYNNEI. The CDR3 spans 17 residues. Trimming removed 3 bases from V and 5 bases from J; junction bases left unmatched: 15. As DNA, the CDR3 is TGTGCCAGCAGTGATAAGGGGATCAGGGGGGTTCCGTATGGCTACACCTTC. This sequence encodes CASSDKGIRGVPYGYTF.

The CDR3 DNA is TGTGCCAGCAAAGAACAGAGACCGAACACTGAAGCTTTCTTT. This codes for CASKEQRPNTEAFF. The rearrangement uses TRBV7-8 and TRBJ1-1; the D is unclear. Per germline, CDR1 SGHVS and CDR2 FQNEAQ. The V end lost 7 bases, the J end lost 1 base, and 13 bases lay between the germline ends. The CDR3 has 14 residues.

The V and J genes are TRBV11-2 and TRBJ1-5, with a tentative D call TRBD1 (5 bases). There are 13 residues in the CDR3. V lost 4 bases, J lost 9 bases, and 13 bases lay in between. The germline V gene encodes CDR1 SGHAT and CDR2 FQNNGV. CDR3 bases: TGTGCCAGCAGCTCGCAAGGGGTTAGGCCCCAGCATTTT. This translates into CASSSQGVRPQHF.

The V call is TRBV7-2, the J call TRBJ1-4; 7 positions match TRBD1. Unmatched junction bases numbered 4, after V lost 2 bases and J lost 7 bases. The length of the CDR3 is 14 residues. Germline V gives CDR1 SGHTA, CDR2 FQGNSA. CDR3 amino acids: CASSLRQGREKLFF. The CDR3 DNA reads TGTGCCAGCAGCTTAAGACAGGGACGTGAAAAACTGTTTTTT. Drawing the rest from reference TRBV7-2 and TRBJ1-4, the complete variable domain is GAGVSQSPSNKVTEKGKDVELRCDPISGHTALYWYRQSLGQGLEFLIYFQGNSAPDKSGLPSDRFSAERTGGSVSTLTIQRTQQEDSAVYLCASSLRQGREKLFFGSGTQLSVL.

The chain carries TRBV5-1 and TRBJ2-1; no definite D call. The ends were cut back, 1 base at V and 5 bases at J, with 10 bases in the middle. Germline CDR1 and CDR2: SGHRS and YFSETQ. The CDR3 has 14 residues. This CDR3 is CASSLQVGHNEQFF. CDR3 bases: TGCGCCAGCAGCTTGCAGGTTGGGCACAATGAGCAGTTCTTC. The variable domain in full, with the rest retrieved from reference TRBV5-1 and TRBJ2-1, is KAGVTQTPRYLIKTRGQQVTLSCSPISGHRSVSWYQQTPGQGLQFLFEYFSETQRNKGNFPGRFSGRQFSNSRSEMNVSTLELGDSALYLCASSLQVGHNEQFFGPGTRLTVL.

CDR3 loop: CTSSQVWGEDYTDTQYF. The CDR3 coding sequence is TGCACCAGCAGCCAAGTATGGGGGGAAGACTACACAGATACGCAGTATTTT. This chain joins TRBV1 and TRBJ2-3; TRBD2, the D gene given by the table, was not confirmed from the DNA. TRBV1 corresponds to a pseudogene. CDR3 length: 17 residues.

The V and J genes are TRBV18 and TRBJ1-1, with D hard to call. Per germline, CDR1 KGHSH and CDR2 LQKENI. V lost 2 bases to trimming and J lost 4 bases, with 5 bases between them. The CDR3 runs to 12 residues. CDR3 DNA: TGTGCCAGCTCACCATCGGGCACTGAAGCTTTCTTT. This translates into CASSPSGTEAFF.

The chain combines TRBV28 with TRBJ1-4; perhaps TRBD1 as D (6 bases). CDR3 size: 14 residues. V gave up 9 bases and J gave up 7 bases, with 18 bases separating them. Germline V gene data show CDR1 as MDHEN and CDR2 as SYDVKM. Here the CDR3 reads CASCFGGLREKLFF. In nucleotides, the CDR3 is TGTGCCAGTTGCTTCGGGGGGCTGCGTGAAAAACTGTTTTTT.

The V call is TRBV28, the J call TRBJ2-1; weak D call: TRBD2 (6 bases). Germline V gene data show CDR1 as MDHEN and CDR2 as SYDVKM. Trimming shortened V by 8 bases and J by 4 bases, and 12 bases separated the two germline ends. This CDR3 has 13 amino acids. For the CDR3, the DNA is TGTGCCAGCGGGACTGCGACATACAATGAGCAGTTCTTC. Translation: CASGTATYNEQFF.

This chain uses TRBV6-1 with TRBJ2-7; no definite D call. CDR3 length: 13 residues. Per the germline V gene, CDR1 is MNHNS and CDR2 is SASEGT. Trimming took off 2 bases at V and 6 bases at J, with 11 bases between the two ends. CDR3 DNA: TGTGCCAGCAGTGAACTAGACCGTGGCGAGCAGTACTTC. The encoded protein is CASSELDRGEQYF.

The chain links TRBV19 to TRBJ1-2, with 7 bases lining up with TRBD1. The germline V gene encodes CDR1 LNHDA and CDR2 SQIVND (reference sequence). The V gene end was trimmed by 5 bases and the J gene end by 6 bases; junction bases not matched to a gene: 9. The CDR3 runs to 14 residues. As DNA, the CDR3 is TGTGCCAGTAGTGCCCGGACAGGCACGCATGGCTACACCTTC. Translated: CASSARTGTHGYTF.

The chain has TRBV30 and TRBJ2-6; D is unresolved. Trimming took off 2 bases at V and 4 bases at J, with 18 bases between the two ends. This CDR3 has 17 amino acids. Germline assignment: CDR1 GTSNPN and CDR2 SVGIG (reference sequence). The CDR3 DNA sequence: TGTGCCTGGAGTTACGAGCGACGGATTGAAGGGGCCAACGTCCTGACTTTC. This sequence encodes CAWSYERRIEGANVLTF.

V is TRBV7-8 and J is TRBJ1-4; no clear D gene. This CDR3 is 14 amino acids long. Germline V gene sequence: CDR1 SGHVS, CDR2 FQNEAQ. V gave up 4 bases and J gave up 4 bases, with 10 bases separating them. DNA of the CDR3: TGTGCCAGCAGCTCAGGTTGGGTTAATGAAAAACTGTTTTTT. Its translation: CASSSGWVNEKLFF.

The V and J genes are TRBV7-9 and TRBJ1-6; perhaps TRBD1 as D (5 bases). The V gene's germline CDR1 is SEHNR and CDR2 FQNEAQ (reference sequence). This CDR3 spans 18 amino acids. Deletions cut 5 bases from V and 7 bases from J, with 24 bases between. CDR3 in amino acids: CASSLIKRQLLWNSPLHF. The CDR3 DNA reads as TGTGCCAGCAGCCTGATAAAACGACAGCTACTTTGGAATTCACCCCTCCACTTT. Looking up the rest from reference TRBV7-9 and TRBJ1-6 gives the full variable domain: DTGVSQNPRHKITKRGQNVTFRCDPISEHNRLYWYRQTLGQGPEFLTYFQNEAQLEKSRLLSDRFSAERPKGSFSTLEIQRTEQGDSAMYLCASSLIKRQLLWNSPLHFGNGTRLTVT.

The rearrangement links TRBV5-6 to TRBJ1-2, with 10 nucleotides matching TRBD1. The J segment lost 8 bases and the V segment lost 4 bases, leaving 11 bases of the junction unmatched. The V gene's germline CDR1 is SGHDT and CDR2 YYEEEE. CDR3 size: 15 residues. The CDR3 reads CASSLRDRGPDGYTF. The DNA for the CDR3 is TGTGCCAGCAGCCTCCGGGACAGGGGACCTGACGGCTACACCTTC.